Described below is a single T cell receptor beta chain sequence and its context. These data originate in a study of blood T cell repertoires in COVID-19. Per the authors' pipeline: Nucleated cell number was recorded as an estimate derived from reference gene primer amplification. Clones were read by immunoSEQ multiplex PCR, and TCRdb kept only the in-frame ones, dropping some. V and J calls and clone size come straight from that table; D and trimming were deduced from the DNA. The sample holds 260,000 or so clones, 80% to 90% seen once. Participants, about 18 to 90 years old, spanned under 30 US areas. Participant reports of clinical history set cohort assignment. Sequencing input: PBMCs or T cells enriched from blood (not recorded which). The receptor was isolated from a woman in her 30s with acute COVID-19.

The CDR3 DNA is TGTGCCAGTAGTTCCTTCGGGACCTACAATGAGCAGTTCTTC. Its translation: CASSSFGTYNEQFF. J is TRBJ2-1 and V is TRBV19, with D possibly matching TRBD2 (5 bases). The CDR3 runs 14 residues. Between the trimmed V and J ends, which lost 5 bases and 2 bases, there was a span of 10 bases. Germline CDR1 reads LNHDA; CDR2 reads SQIVND (reference sequence). Full variable domain (outside the CDR3, taken from reference TRBV19 and TRBJ2-1): DGGITQSPKYLFRKEGQNVTLSCEQNLNHDAMYWYRQDPGQGLRLIYYSQIVNDFQKGDIAEGYSVSREKKESFPLTVTSAQKNPTAFYLCASSSFGTYNEQFFGPGTRLTVL.